A selection of T cell receptor beta chains follows, all from one sample in a study of blood T cell repertoires in COVID-19. The protocol was immunoSEQ multiplex PCR, while the TCRdb copy is restricted to in-frame clones and leaves out a portion. This sample has some 200,000 clones, with roughly 80% found just once. The sequencing sample was made of peripheral blood. The receptors originated from an elderly woman with active or convalescent COVID-19. The CDR3 runs from the conserved cysteine through the conserved F or W. Fields, in order: D gene, V gene, J gene, clone size, CDR3 protein, CDR3 DNA. A D gene is named only where the DNA matches it firmly. The listing skips clone size in some rows; elsewhere it reads once, few, many or a size class.

>-|TRBV9|TRBJ2-1|once
CASSVAGGSQVYNEQFF
TGTGCCAGCAGCGTAGCAGGGGGGTCCCAGGTTTACAATGAGCAGTTCTTC
>-|TRBV30|TRBJ1-6|-
CAWRTGANNSPLHF
TGTGCCTGGAGGACAGGCGCCAATAATTCACCCCTCCACTTT
>-|TRBV4-2|TRBJ2-1|few
CASSSVAGANSYNEQFF
TGTGCCAGCAGCTCAGTGGCGGGGGCCAACTCCTACAATGAGCAGTTCTTC
>-|TRBV7-2|TRBJ1-5|-
CASSLKGQPQHF
TGTGCCAGCAGCTTAAAGGGGCAGCCCCAGCATTTT
>-|TRBV18|TRBJ2-3|-
CASSPPTNTDTQYF
TGTGCCAGCTCACCACCGACAAACACAGATACGCAGTATTTT
>TRBD2|TRBV7-9|TRBJ2-5|-
CASSLASGLQETQYF
TGTGCCAGCAGCTTAGCTAGCGGGTTGCAAGAGACCCAGTACTTC
>-|TRBV5-8|TRBJ2-1|-
CASNTDASYNEQFF
TGTGCCAGCAACACAGACGCATCCTACAATGAGCAGTTCTTC
>TRBD1|TRBV9|TRBJ1-6|-
CASSVETGATSPLHF
TGTGCCAGCAGCGTAGAGACAGGGGCTACTTCACCCCTCCACTTT
>-|TRBV9|TRBJ1-3|-
CASSVAVTLSGNTIYF
TGTGCCAGCAGCGTAGCGGTTACCCTCTCTGGAAACACCATATATTTT
>-|TRBV6-6|TRBJ1-4|-
CASVNGGASEKLFF
TGTGCCAGCGTTAACGGGGGGGCAAGTGAAAAACTGTTTTTT
>TRBD2|TRBV7-9|TRBJ2-7|-
CASSPRLAGGDEQYF
TGTGCCAGCAGCCCCCGACTAGCGGGAGGGGACGAGCAGTACTTC
>-|TRBV4-3|TRBJ1-3|-
CASSQTHGAGNTIYF
TGCGCCAGCAGCCAAACCCACGGGGCTGGAAACACCATATATTTT
>-|TRBV12-3/TRBV12-4|TRBJ2-2|-
CASSATAGELFF
TGTGCCAGCAGTGCTACCGCCGGGGAGCTGTTTTTT
>TRBD1|TRBV7-2|TRBJ1-1|-
CASSFPDRGEAFF
TGTGCCAGCAGCTTTCCCGACAGGGGCGAAGCTTTCTTT
>-|TRBV5-4|TRBJ2-7|-
CASSYQGTYEQYF
TGTGCCAGCAGCTATCAGGGAACCTACGAGCAGTACTTC
>TRBD2|TRBV6-5|TRBJ2-1|-
CASTRTSGSNEQFF
TGTGCCAGCACTAGGACTAGCGGGTCCAATGAGCAGTTCTTC
>TRBD2|TRBV12-3/TRBV12-4|TRBJ2-3|-
CATRTSGADTQYF
TGTGCCACCCGGACTAGCGGGGCAGATACGCAGTATTTT
>-|TRBV5-4|TRBJ1-3|-
CASSERSSGNTIYF
TGTGCCAGCAGCGAAAGGAGTTCTGGAAACACCATATATTTT
>-|TRBV6-4|TRBJ1-2|few
CASSPHPTGGFLGYTF
TGTGCCAGCAGTCCTCATCCGACAGGAGGTTTTCTTGGCTACACCTTC
>-|TRBV28|TRBJ2-7|-
CASSSPGEGTYEQYF
TGTGCCAGCAGTTCCCCAGGGGAGGGGACCTACGAGCAGTACTTC
>TRBD1|TRBV11-3|TRBJ1-3|-
CASSKGQGSSGNTIYF
TGTGCCAGCAGCAAAGGACAGGGAAGCTCTGGAAACACCATATATTTT
>TRBD1|TRBV28|TRBJ2-7|-
CASSPAGDRSYEQYF
TGTGCCAGCAGTCCAGCAGGGGACAGGTCCTACGAGCAGTACTTC
>-|TRBV3-1/TRBV3-2|TRBJ2-2|-
CASSQVYRKTGELFF
TGTGCCAGCAGCCAAGTATACAGGAAAACCGGGGAGCTGTTTTTT